These 20 T cell receptor beta chains were all obtained from the same sample, sequenced in a study of blood T cell repertoires in COVID-19 (TCRdb year 2020). Library preparation employed the immunoSEQ multiplex PCR assay. The table was pulled from immuneACCESS by TCRdb, which kept in-frame rearrangements only. Such tables lose some clones; where checked, under half of the loss comes from unresolved V genes, and the rest has no known cause. For this sample the table gives 200,000 to 250,000 clones, of which about 88% were detected only once. Of the sample, 9.5% to 13% falls within the top ten clones. The specimen sequenced was peripheral blood. All receptors derive from a woman aged 50 to 65 with COVID-19, enrolled during active disease.

This chain joins TRBV9 and TRBJ1-2; 7 bases map to TRBD1. Germline lookup yields CDR1 SGDLS and CDR2 YYNGEE. This CDR3 comprises 13 residues. The junction had 3 bases not matched to a gene; V was cut back by 0 bases and J by 7 bases. DNA for the CDR3: TGTGCCAGCAGCGTAGGAGACAGGGCTGGCTACACCTTC. Protein: CASSVGDRAGYTF.

The table lists this clone with a count of one. J is TRBJ2-7 and V is TRBV27, with 7 nucleotides matching TRBD1. The germline V gene encodes CDR1 MNHEY and CDR2 SMNVEV (reference sequence). The CDR3 sequence is 14 residues long. Trimming cost V 7 bases and J 2 bases; bases outside gene matches: 8. The DNA for the CDR3 is TGTGCCAGCACCCCGGGACAGCAGACCTACGAGCAGTACTTC. This encodes CASTPGQQTYEQYF.

The sample holds one count of this clone. The chain links TRBV6-4 to TRBJ2-1; tentatively, D is TRBD1 (5 bases). Deletions cut 7 bases from V and 7 bases from J, with 17 bases between. The germline CDR1 and CDR2 sequences are MRHNA and SNTAGT. This CDR3 comprises 14 residues. The CDR3 sequence is CASKNDQGTNEQFF. The CDR3 DNA reads TGTGCCAGCAAAAACGATCAGGGAACGAATGAGCAGTTCTTC.

The chain combines TRBV28 with TRBJ2-2, with 12 positions matching TRBD1. The CDR3 runs 16 residues. After removal of 5 bases from V and 4 bases from J, the junction contained 5 bases not matched to a gene. Germline CDR1 and CDR2: MDHEN and SYDVKM. The CDR3 sequence: CASSPGTGGITGELFF. CDR3 sequence (DNA): TGTGCCAGCAGTCCCGGGACAGGGGGCATCACCGGGGAGCTGTTTTTT. The full variable domain, its missing parts supplied by reference TRBV28 and TRBJ2-2, is DVKVTQSSRYLVKRTGEKVFLECVQDMDHENMFWYRQDPGLGLRLIYFSYDVKMKEKGDIPEGYSVSREKKERFSLILESASTNQTSMYLCASSPGTGGITGELFFGEGSRLTVL.

The CDR3, as DNA: TGTGCCAGCAGCGTAGGATCCCGACTAGCGGGGGGAGCAGATACGCAGTATTTT. Translation: CASSVGSRLAGGADTQYF. The genes are TRBV9 and TRBJ2-3; 13 bases agree with TRBD2. V gave up 0 bases and J gave up 4 bases; unmatched junction bases: 8. The CDR3 is made up of 18 amino acids. Per the germline V gene, CDR1 is SGDLS and CDR2 is YYNGEE.

This chain links TRBV5-1 with TRBJ1-6, with 9 positions matching TRBD1. After removal of 2 bases from V and 7 bases from J, the junction contained 4 bases not matched to a gene. Germline CDR1 is SGHRS and CDR2 is YFSETQ. CDR3 length: 15 amino acids. CDR3 residues: CASSLNGQGNSPLHF. The CDR3 region has the DNA TGCGCCAGCAGCTTAAACGGACAGGGGAATTCACCCCTCCACTTT.

V usage is TRBV13 and J usage is TRBJ2-3, with 9 bases fitting TRBD1. The germline gives CDR1 PRHDT, CDR2 FYEKMQ (reference sequence). V shed 4 bases and J 4 bases; nucleotides not matched to a gene: 6. CDR3 length: 15 amino acids. The CDR3 sequence: CASSSGQGQADTQYF. The DNA for the CDR3 is TGTGCCAGCAGCTCCGGACAGGGGCAAGCAGATACGCAGTATTTT. The full variable domain, in which reference TRBV13 and TRBJ2-3 provide the parts outside the CDR3, is AAGVIQSPRHLIKEKRETATLKCYPIPRHDTVYWYQQGPGQDPQFLISFYEKMQSDKGSIPDRFSAQQFSDYHSELNMSSLELGDSALYFCASSSGQGQADTQYFGPGTRLTVL.

V gene TRBV4-3 combines with J gene TRBJ1-4, with TRBD1 identical over 7 bases. Trimming took 3 bases from V and 3 from J; bases not matched to a gene: 4. The V gene's germline CDR1 is LGHNA and CDR2 YSLEER. The CDR3 is made up of 15 amino acids. CDR3 protein: CASSHNRGSNEKLFF. Here the CDR3 DNA reads TGCGCCAGCAGCCACAACAGGGGCTCTAATGAAAAACTGTTTTTT.

The chain recombines TRBV6-8 with TRBJ1-2; tentatively, D is TRBD1 (6 bases). The CDR3 is 15 residues long. Trimming took off 6 bases at V and 4 bases at J, with 18 bases between the two ends. CDR1 and CDR2 from the germline V gene are MNHGY and SAAAGT. The CDR3 reads CASSCRWTVAYGYTF. CDR3 coding DNA: TGTGCCAGCAGCTGCCGATGGACAGTCGCCTATGGCTACACCTTC.

The gene calls are TRBV6-2 or TRBV6-3 and TRBJ2-7, with TRBD1 matching 9 bases. Germline V gives CDR1 MNHEY, CDR2 SVGEGT. The CDR3 extends over 15 amino acids. Germline trimming cut 4 bases from V and 1 base from J; bases unmatched to any gene: 5. The CDR3 sequence is CASSSRTGVSYEQYF. CDR3 coding DNA: TGTGCCAGCAGTTCGAGGACAGGGGTATCCTACGAGCAGTACTTC.

This chain connects TRBV7-3 to TRBJ2-1; 7 bases are shared with TRBD1. The CDR3 consists of 13 residues. Trimming removed 0 bases from V and 10 bases from J; junction bases left unmatched: 3. Germline CDR1 SGHTA, CDR2 FQGTGA. This CDR3 is CASSLTRTGEQFF. The CDR3 DNA reads as TGTGCCAGCAGCTTAACCAGGACAGGCGAGCAGTTCTTC.

This chain joins TRBV2 and TRBJ2-5, with 11 positions matching TRBD1. The CDR3 has 15 residues. V shed 7 bases, J shed 4 bases, and the junction held 8 bases outside the gene matches. Germline CDR1 is SNHLY and CDR2 is FYNNEI. The CDR3 DNA is TGTGCCAGCAATGCACGGACAGGGGGCACAGAGACCCAGTACTTC. Amino acid sequence: CASNARTGGTETQYF.

This chain joins TRBV7-6 and TRBJ1-1; TRBD1 might be the D (5 bases). Germline V CDR1 and CDR2: SGHVS, FNYEAQ. The CDR3 runs to 14 residues. V gave up 2 bases and J gave up 4 bases, with 11 bases separating them. The CDR3 protein is CASSLQGGSTEAFF. The CDR3 nucleotides read TGTGCCAGCAGCTTACAGGGAGGAAGCACTGAAGCTTTCTTT.

The sample holds one count of this clone. J is TRBJ2-6 and V is TRBV29-1; D possibly corresponds to TRBD1 (5 bases). CDR1 SQVTM and CDR2 ANQGSEA come from the germline V gene. V lost 5 bases and J 2 bases, leaving 10 bases between the germline ends. The CDR3 consists of 14 residues. CDR3 amino acids: CSVLLGPGANVLTF. The CDR3 nucleotides read TGCAGCGTTCTTTTGGGGCCTGGGGCCAACGTCCTGACTTTC.

This clone was detected only once. The chain is built from TRBV10-2 and TRBJ2-3; 7 nucleotides align to TRBD1. The CDR3 loop spans 14 amino acids. V dropped 6 bases and J dropped 2; count of bases not matched to a gene: 5. Germline-derived CDR1 and CDR2 are WSHSY and SAAADI. CDR3 in amino acids: CASREQGNTDTQYF. DNA for the CDR3: TGCGCCAGCAGAGAACAGGGGAACACAGATACGCAGTATTTT.

The chain carries TRBV2 and TRBJ2-1, with TRBD2 matching 8 bases. Germline V CDR1 and CDR2: SNHLY, FYNNEI. This CDR3 has 18 residues. Unmatched junction bases numbered 18, after V lost 11 bases and J lost 0 bases. The CDR3 sequence is CAVRGGAQTRSSYNEQFF. In nucleotides, the CDR3 is TGTGCCGTCCGGGGGGGCGCGCAAACCCGAAGCTCCTACAATGAGCAGTTCTTC.

V and J are TRBV11-2 and TRBJ1-4, with D possibly TRBD1 on 5 matching bases. The V end lost 1 base, the J end lost 8 bases, and 11 bases lay between the germline ends. The CDR3 covers 14 residues. Germline V gives CDR1 SGHAT, CDR2 FQNNGV. CDR3: CASSLGRGREKLFF. The CDR3 DNA reads as TGTGCCAGCAGCTTAGGTAGGGGAAGAGAAAAACTGTTTTTT.

This clone is a singleton in its sample. This rearrangement joins TRBV6-1 to TRBJ2-2, with 10 bases fitting TRBD1. The J segment lost 6 bases and the V segment lost 4 bases, leaving 8 bases of the junction unmatched. Germline V gene data show CDR1 as MNHNS and CDR2 as SASEGT. This CDR3 comprises 16 residues. The CDR3 coding sequence is TGTGCCAGCAGTGTAGCAGCCGGGACAGGGGCCGGGGAGCTGTTTTTT. This codes for CASSVAAGTGAGELFF.

The chain recombines TRBV3-1 (or the pseudogene TRBV3-2) with TRBJ2-1; 9 positions agree with TRBD1. The V gene end was trimmed by 4 bases and the J gene end by 2 bases; junction bases not matched to a gene: 3. There are 15 residues in the CDR3. Per germline, CDR1 LGHDT and CDR2 YNNKEL (reference sequence). The CDR3 DNA sequence: TGTGCCAGCAGCCGGGACAGGGATCCCTACAATGAGCAGTTCTTC. It translates to CASSRDRDPYNEQFF.

The V and J genes are TRBV7-3 and TRBJ2-3; a possible D gene is TRBD2 (6 bases). Looked up from germline, CDR1 is SGHTA and CDR2 is FQGTGA. There are 15 residues in the CDR3. Trimming removed 2 bases from V and 3 bases from J, with 12 bases in between. For the CDR3, the DNA is TGTGCCAGCAGCTTAGAGGCGGGGAGAACAGATACGCAGTATTTT. As protein: CASSLEAGRTDTQYF. Variable domain in full (rest from reference TRBV7-3 and TRBJ2-3): GAGVSQTPSNKVTEKGKYVELRCDPISGHTALYWYRQSLGQGPEFLIYFQGTGAADDSGLPNDRFFAVRPEGSVSTLKIQRTERGDSAVYLCASSLEAGRTDTQYFGPGTRLTVL.